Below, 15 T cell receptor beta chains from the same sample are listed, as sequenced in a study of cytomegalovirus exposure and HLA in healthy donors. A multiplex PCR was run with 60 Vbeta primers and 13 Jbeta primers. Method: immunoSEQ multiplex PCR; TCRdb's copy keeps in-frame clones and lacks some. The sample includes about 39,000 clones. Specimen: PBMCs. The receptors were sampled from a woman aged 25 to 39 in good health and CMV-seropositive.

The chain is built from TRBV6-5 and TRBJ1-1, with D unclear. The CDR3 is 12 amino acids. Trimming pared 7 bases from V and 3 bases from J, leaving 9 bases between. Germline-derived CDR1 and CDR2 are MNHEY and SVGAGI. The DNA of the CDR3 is TGTGCCAGCACCAAAGGAGACACTGAAGCTTTCTTT. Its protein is CASTKGDTEAFF.

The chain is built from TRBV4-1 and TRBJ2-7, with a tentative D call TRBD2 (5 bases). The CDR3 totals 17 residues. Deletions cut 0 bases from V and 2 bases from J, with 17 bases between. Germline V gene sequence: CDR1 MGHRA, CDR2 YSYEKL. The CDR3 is CASSQDWRTSRAYEQYF. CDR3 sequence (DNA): TGCGCCAGCAGCCAAGATTGGAGGACCTCGAGGGCCTACGAGCAGTACTTC.

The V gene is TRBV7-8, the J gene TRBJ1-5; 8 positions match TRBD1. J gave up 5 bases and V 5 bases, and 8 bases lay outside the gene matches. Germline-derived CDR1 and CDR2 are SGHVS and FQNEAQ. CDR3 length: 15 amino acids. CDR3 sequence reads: CASSADREGYQPQHF. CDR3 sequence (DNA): TGTGCCAGCAGCGCGGACAGGGAGGGATATCAGCCCCAGCATTTT.

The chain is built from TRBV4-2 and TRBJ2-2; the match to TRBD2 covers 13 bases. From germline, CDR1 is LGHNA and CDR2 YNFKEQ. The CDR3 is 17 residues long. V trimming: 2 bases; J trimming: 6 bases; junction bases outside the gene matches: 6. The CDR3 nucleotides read TGTGCCAGCAGCCAAAGGATACTAGCGGGGGGGGCCGGGGAGCTGTTTTTT. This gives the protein CASSQRILAGGAGELFF.

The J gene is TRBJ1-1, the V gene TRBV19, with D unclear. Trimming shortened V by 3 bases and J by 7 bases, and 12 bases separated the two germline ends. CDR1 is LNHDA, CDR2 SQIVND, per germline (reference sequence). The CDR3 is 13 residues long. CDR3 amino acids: CASSISVVNEAFF. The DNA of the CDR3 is TGTGCCAGTAGTATCAGTGTTGTAAATGAAGCTTTCTTT.

DNA for the CDR3: TGTGCCAGTACTCGGGGGTCCTACGAGCAGTACTTC. Protein product: CASTRGSYEQYF. The V gene is TRBV5-6, the J gene TRBJ2-7; maybe TRBD2 (6 bases). Germline V gene data show CDR1 as SGHDT and CDR2 as YYEEEE. CDR3 size: 12 residues. Trimming took 8 bases from V and 1 from J, leaving 10 bases between them. The entire variable domain, with the rest obtained from reference TRBV5-6 and TRBJ2-7, is as follows: DAGVTQSPTHLIKTRGQQVTLRCSPKSGHDTVSWYQQALGQGPQFIFQYYEEEERQRGNFPDRFSGHQFPNYSSELNVNALLLGDSALYLCASTRGSYEQYFGPGTRLTVT.

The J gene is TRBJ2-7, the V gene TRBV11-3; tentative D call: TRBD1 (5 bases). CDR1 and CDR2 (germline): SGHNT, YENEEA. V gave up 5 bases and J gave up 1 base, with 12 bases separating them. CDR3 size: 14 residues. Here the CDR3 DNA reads TGTGCCAGCAGCGGGGCATCGGGTTCCTACGAGCAGTACTTC. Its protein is CASSGASGSYEQYF. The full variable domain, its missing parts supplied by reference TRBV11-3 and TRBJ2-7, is EAGVVQSPRYKIIEKKQPVAFWCNPISGHNTLYWYLQNLGQGPELLIRYENEEAVDDSQLPKDRFSAERLKGVDSTLKIQPAELGDSAVYLCASSGASGSYEQYFGPGTRLTVT.

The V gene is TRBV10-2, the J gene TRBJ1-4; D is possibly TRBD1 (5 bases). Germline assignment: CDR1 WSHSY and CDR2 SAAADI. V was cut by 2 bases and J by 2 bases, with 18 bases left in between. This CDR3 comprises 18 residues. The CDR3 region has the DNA TGCGCCAGCAGTGAGCCCCGAATGGGGGGAGAGACTAATGAAAAACTGTTTTTT. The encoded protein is CASSEPRMGGETNEKLFF.

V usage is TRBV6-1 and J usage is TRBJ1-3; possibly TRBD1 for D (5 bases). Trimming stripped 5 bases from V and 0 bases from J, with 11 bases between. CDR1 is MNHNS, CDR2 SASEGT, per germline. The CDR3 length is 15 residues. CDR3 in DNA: TGTGCCAGCAGTTTAGACAGAAGCTCTGGAAACACCATATATTTT. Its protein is CASSLDRSSGNTIYF.

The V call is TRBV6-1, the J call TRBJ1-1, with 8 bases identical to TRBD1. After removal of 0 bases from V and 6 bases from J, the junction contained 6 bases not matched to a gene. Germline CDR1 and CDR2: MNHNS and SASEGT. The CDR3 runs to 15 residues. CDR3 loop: CASSEAQGASAEAFF. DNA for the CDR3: TGTGCCAGCAGTGAAGCCCAGGGGGCCTCTGCTGAAGCTTTCTTT.

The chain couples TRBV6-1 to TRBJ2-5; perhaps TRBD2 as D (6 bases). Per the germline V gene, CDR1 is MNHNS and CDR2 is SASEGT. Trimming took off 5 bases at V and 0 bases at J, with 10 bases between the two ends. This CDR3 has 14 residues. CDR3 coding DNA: TGTGCCAGCAGTCCCGGGACTCACCAAGAGACCCAGTACTTC. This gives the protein CASSPGTHQETQYF.

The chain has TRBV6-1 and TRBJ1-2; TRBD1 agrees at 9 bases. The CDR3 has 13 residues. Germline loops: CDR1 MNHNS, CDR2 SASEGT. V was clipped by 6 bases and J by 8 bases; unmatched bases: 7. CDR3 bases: TGTGCCAGCAGCGAACAGGGGGCGAAGGGCTACACCTTC. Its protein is CASSEQGAKGYTF.

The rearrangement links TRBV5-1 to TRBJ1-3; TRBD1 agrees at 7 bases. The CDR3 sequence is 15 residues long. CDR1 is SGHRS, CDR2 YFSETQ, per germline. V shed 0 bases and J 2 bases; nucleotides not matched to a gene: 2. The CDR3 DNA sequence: TGCGCCAGCAGCTTGGGACAGGGCCCTGGAAACACCATATATTTT. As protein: CASSLGQGPGNTIYF.

In DNA, the CDR3 is TGTGCCAGCAGTTTCTCGGGACAGTCCTACGAGCAGTACTTC. Amino acids: CASSFSGQSYEQYF. This chain joins TRBV11-3 and TRBJ2-7, with TRBD1 matching 7 bases. Germline V CDR1 and CDR2: SGHNT, YENEEA. The junction had 6 bases not matched to a gene; V was cut back by 6 bases and J by 1 base. The CDR3 has 14 amino acids. Drawing the rest from reference TRBV11-3 and TRBJ2-7, the complete variable domain is EAGVVQSPRYKIIEKKQPVAFWCNPISGHNTLYWYLQNLGQGPELLIRYENEEAVDDSQLPKDRFSAERLKGVDSTLKIQPAELGDSAVYLCASSFSGQSYEQYFGPGTRLTVT.

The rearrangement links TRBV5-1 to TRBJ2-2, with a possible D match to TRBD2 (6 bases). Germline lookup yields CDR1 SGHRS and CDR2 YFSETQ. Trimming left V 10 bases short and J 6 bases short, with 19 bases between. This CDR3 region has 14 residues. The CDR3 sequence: CASGEAGGPGELFF. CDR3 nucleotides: TGCGCCTCGGGAGAGGCGGGCGGACCCGGGGAGCTGTTTTTT.